Shown below are 3 T cell receptor beta chains from a single sample sequenced in a study of blood T cell repertoires in COVID-19. Using immunoSEQ multiplex PCR, the repertoire was profiled, and TCRdb retains in-frame clones only, with some absent. The table shows roughly 190,000 clones, with 85% to 90% occurring only once. The source material was peripheral blood. The receptors were gathered from a woman aged 55-69 years with COVID-19, enrolled during active disease.

The chain joins TRBV18 to TRBJ2-1; D unresolved. V was pared by 3 bases and J by 0 bases, with 12 bases between. CDR3 size: 16 residues. CDR1 and CDR2 (germline): KGHSH, LQKENI. The CDR3 DNA is TGTGCCAGCTCACCGCCCGGTTTGAGCTCCTACAATGAGCAGTTCTTC. Amino acid sequence: CASSPPGLSSYNEQFF.

The chain links TRBV15 to TRBJ2-7; a possible D gene is TRBD1 (5 bases). The germline V and J ends were trimmed by 10 bases and 4 bases, with 17 bases remaining between them. Germline V gene sequence: CDR1 LNHNV, CDR2 YYDKDF (reference sequence). The CDR3 sequence is 13 residues long. The CDR3 here is CAIRSQDSYEQYF. The CDR3 DNA is TGTGCCATACGGTCCCAAGACAGTTACGAGCAGTACTTC. Combining the CDR3 with reference TRBV15 and TRBJ2-7 gives the whole variable domain DAMVIQNPRYQVTQFGKPVTLSCSQTLNHNVMYWYQQKSSQAPKLLFHYYDKDFNNEADTPDNFQSRRPNTSFCFLDIRSPGLGDTAMYLCAIRSQDSYEQYFGPGTRLTVT.

The chain has TRBV7-3 and TRBJ2-5, with unresolved D. This CDR3 has 14 residues. The V and J ends lost 1 base and 4 bases respectively, with 10 bases between them. Germline loops: CDR1 SGHTA, CDR2 FQGTGA. CDR3 nucleotides: TGTGCCAGCAGCTTAATGAGCCTCGGAGAGACCCAGTACTTC. The encoded protein is CASSLMSLGETQYF.